The T cell receptor (beta chain) under discussion was sequenced for a study of CD8 T cells in ankylosing spondylitis. Regarding the study as a whole: Disease-linked clones reportedly showed significant enrichment in matched ankylosing spondylitis synovial fluid. Seemingly distinctive of ankylosing spondylitis blood was a TCR beta motif formed by eight highly homologous variants. Disease-associated clones were CD8+ and fairly uncommon in peripheral blood.

There are 13 residues in the CDR3. V dropped 2 bases and J dropped 4; count of bases not matched to a gene: 0. Ten or more counts support this clonotype. Its target is unknown. Construction of TCR beta libraries was performed using quantitative 5'-RACE with molecular barcodes. TCRdb re-derived calls from the 5' RACE reads in MiXCR, one entry per CDR3 protein. The repertoire includes 130,000 or so distinct CDR3 sequences, 6% to 8.5% of them detected once, and 12% sits in the top ten. The V and J genes are TRBV12-3 or TRBV12-4 and TRBJ1-2; 8 bases fit TRBD1. The source is a male donor with ankylosing spondylitis or in good health (not recorded which). The sequencing input was blood, either unsorted or a sorted T cell fraction (not recorded which). The CDR3 bases are TGTGCCAGCAGTTTAACAGGGGGCTATGGCTACACCTTC. This codes for CASSLTGGYGYTF.